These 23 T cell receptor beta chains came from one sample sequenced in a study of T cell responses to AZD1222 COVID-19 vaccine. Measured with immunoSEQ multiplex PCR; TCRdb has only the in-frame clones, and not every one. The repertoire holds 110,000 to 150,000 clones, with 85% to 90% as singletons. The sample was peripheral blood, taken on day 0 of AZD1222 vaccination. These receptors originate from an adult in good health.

The CDR3 is CASRRRLAGGYEQYF. CDR3 coding DNA: TGTGCCAGCAGAAGGAGACTAGCGGGTGGCTACGAGCAGTACTTC. The chain couples TRBV6-5 to TRBJ2-7; TRBD2 agrees at 10 bases. This CDR3 spans 15 amino acids. J lost 3 bases, V lost 6 bases, and 8 bases had no gene match. The V gene's germline CDR1 is MNHEY and CDR2 SVGAGI.

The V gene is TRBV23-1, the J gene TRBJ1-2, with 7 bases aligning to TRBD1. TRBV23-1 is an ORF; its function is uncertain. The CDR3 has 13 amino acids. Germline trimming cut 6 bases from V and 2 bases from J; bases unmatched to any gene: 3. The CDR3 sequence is CASRTGSNYGYTF. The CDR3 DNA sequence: TGCGCCAGCAGGACAGGGAGCAACTATGGCTACACCTTC.

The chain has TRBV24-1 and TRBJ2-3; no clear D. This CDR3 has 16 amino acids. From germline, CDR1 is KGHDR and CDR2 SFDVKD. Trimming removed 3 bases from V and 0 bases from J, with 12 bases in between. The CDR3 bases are TGTGCCACCAGTGATCCGGGCTCAACGAGCACAGATACGCAGTATTTT. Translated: CATSDPGSTSTDTQYF.

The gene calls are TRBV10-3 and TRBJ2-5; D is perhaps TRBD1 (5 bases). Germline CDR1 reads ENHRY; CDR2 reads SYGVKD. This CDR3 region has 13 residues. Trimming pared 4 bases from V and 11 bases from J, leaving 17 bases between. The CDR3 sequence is CAISGRKESGQYF. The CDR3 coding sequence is TGTGCCATCAGTGGGAGAAAAGAGTCAGGGCAGTACTTC.

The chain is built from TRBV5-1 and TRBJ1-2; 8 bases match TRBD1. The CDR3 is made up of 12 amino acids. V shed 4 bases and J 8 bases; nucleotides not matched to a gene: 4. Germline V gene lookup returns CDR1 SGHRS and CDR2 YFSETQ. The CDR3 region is CASSTGTGGYTF. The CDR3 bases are TGCGCCAGCAGCACAGGGACAGGAGGCTACACCTTC.

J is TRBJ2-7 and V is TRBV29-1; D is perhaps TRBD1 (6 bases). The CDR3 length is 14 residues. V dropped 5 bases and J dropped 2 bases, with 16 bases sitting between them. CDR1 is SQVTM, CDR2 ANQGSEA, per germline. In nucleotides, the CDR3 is TGCAGCGTTCAGCTCAGGCAGGGGCCCTACGAGCAGTACTTC. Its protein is CSVQLRQGPYEQYF.

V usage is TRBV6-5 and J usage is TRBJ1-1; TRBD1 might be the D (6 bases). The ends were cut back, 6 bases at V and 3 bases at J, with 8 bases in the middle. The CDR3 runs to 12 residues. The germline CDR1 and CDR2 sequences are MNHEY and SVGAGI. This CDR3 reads CASRDRYTEAFF. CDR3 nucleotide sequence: TGTGCCAGCAGGGACAGATACACTGAAGCTTTCTTT.

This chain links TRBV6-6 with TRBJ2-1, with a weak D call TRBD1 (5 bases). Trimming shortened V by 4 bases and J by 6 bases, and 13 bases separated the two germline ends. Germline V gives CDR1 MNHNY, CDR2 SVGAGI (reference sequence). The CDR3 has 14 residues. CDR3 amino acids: CASSSLSRGNEQFF. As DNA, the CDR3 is TGTGCCAGCAGTTCCCTTTCAAGGGGCAATGAGCAGTTCTTC.

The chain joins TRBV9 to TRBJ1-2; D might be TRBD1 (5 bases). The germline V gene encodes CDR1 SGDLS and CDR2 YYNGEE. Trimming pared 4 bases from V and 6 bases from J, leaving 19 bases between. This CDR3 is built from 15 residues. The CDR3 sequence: CASSPPGVRGNGYTF. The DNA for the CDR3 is TGTGCCAGCAGCCCCCCAGGTGTTAGGGGAAATGGCTACACCTTC. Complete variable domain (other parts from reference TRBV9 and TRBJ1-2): DSGVTQTPKHLITATGQRVTLRCSPRSGDLSVYWYQQSLDQGLQFLIQYYNGEERAKGNILERFSAQQFPDLHSELNLSSLELGDSALYFCASSPPGVRGNGYTFGSGTRLTVV.

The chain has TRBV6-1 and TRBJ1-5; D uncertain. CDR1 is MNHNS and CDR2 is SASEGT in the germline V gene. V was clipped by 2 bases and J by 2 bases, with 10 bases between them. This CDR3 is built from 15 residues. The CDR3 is CASSEQALGNQPQHF. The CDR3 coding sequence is TGTGCCAGCAGTGAACAGGCTCTCGGCAATCAGCCCCAGCATTTT.

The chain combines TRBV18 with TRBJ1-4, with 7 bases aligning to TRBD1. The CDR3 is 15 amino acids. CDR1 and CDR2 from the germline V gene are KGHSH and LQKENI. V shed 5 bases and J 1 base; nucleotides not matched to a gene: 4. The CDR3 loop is CASSARTGTNEKLFF. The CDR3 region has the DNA TGTGCCAGCTCAGCCCGGACAGGAACTAATGAAAAACTGTTTTTT.

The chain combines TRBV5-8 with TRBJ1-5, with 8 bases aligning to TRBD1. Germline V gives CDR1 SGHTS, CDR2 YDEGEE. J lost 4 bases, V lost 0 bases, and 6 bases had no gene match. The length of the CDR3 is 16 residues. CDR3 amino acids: CASSLGLTGANQPQHF. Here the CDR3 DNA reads TGTGCCAGCAGCTTGGGCCTGACAGGGGCAAATCAGCCCCAGCATTTT.

The CDR3 reads CASSLVGQGDDQPQHF. CDR3 DNA sequence: TGTGCCAGCAGCTTGGTGGGACAGGGGGATGATCAGCCCCAGCATTTT. The V call is TRBV7-9, the J call TRBJ1-5; 11 bases are shared with TRBD1. V was pared by 3 bases and J by 5 bases, with 6 bases of the junction left unmatched. The CDR3 is made up of 16 amino acids. Germline-derived CDR1 and CDR2 are SEHNR and FQNEAQ (reference sequence).

In DNA, the CDR3 is TGTGCCAGCAGCCCCGAGCGAGGGATCTCTGGAAACACCATATATTTT. Its translation is CASSPERGISGNTIYF. The chain links TRBV28 to TRBJ1-3; D remains ambiguous. Trimming took off 6 bases at V and 0 bases at J, with 15 bases between the two ends. From germline, CDR1 is MDHEN and CDR2 SYDVKM. The CDR3 has 16 amino acids.

The CDR3, as DNA: TGTGCCAGCAGCCCCCTGAGCGGGGGGGCCAGAGATGAGCAGTTCTTC. Amino acids: CASSPLSGGARDEQFF. The chain carries TRBV7-9 and TRBJ2-1, with TRBD2 matching 10 bases. The CDR3 spans 16 residues. V was pared by 5 bases and J by 8 bases, with 12 bases of the junction left unmatched. Germline CDR1 and CDR2: SEHNR and FQNEAQ (reference sequence).

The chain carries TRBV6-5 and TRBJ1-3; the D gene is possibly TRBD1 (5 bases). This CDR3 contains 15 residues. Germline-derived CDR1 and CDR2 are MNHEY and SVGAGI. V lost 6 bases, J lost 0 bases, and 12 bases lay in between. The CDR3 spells CASSRTGASGNTIYF. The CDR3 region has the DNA TGTGCCAGCAGCCGTACAGGAGCCTCTGGAAACACCATATATTTT.

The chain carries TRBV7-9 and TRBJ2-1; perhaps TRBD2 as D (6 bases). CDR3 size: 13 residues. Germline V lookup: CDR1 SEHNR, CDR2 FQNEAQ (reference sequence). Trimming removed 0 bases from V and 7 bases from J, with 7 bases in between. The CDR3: CASSLAAGNEQFF. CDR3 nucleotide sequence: TGTGCCAGCAGCTTAGCGGCGGGGAATGAGCAGTTCTTC.

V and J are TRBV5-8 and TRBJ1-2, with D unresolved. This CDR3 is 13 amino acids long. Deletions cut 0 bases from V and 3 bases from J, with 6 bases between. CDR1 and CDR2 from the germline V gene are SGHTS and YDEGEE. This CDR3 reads CASSLGDDYGYTF. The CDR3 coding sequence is TGTGCCAGCAGCTTGGGGGATGACTATGGCTACACCTTC.

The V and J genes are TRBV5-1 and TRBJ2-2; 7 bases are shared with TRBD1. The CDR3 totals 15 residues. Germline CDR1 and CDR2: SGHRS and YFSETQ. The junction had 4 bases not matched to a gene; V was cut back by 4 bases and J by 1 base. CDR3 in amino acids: CASSNRGKNTGELFF. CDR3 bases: TGCGCCAGCAGCAACAGGGGAAAGAACACCGGGGAGCTGTTTTTT.

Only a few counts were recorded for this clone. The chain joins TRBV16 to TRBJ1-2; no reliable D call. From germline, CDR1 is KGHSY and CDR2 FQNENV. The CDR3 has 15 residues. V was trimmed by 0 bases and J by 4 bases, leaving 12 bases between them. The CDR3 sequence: CASSQSPTAAYGYTF. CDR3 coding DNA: TGTGCCAGCAGCCAATCGCCCACAGCGGCCTATGGCTACACCTTC.

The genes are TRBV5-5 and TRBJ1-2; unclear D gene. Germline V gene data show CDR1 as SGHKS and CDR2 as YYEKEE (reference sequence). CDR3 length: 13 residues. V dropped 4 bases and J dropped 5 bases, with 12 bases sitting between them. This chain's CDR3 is CASSPPNTYGYTF. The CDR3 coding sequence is TGTGCCAGCAGCCCCCCCAACACATATGGCTACACCTTC.

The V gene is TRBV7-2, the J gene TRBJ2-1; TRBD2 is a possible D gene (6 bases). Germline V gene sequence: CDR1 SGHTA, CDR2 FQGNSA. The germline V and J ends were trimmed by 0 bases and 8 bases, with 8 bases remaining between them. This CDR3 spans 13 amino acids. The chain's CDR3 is CASSLAWGDEQFF. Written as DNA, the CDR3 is TGTGCCAGCAGCTTAGCTTGGGGGGATGAGCAGTTCTTC.

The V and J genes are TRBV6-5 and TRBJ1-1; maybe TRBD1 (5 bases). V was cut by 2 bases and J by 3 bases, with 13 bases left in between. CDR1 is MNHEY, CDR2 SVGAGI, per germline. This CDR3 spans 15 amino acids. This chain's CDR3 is CASSYVGGEYTEAFF. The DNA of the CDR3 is TGTGCCAGCAGTTACGTTGGGGGGGAGTACACTGAAGCTTTCTTT.